The clone carrying this TCR beta chain was seen ten or more times. The antigen remains unidentified. This sample was included in a study of T-cell memory formation after mild COVID-19. TCRdb re-derived calls from the 5' RACE reads in MiXCR, one entry per CDR3 protein. The data show fewer than 650,000 distinct CDR3 sequences, 17% seen once. Study-level findings and limits: Contracting clones localized mainly to CM and EM when CD4+ and mainly to EMRA when CD8+.

The CDR3 totals 15 residues. The V end lost 3 bases, the J end lost 2 bases, and 11 bases lay between the germline ends. Germline CDR1 is SGHRS and CDR2 is YFSETQ. V and J are TRBV5-1 and TRBJ1-4, with a tentative D call TRBD1 (6 bases). The sample comprised PBMCs or a T cell subset sorted from them (not recorded which). This TCR was recovered from an adult woman who had mild COVID-19 (a few samples of this study predate the infection). Cell type and time point are not known. CDR3 sequence: CASSSTGKTNEKLFF. The CDR3 region has the DNA TGCGCCAGCAGCTCCACAGGGAAGACTAATGAAAAACTGTTTTTT.